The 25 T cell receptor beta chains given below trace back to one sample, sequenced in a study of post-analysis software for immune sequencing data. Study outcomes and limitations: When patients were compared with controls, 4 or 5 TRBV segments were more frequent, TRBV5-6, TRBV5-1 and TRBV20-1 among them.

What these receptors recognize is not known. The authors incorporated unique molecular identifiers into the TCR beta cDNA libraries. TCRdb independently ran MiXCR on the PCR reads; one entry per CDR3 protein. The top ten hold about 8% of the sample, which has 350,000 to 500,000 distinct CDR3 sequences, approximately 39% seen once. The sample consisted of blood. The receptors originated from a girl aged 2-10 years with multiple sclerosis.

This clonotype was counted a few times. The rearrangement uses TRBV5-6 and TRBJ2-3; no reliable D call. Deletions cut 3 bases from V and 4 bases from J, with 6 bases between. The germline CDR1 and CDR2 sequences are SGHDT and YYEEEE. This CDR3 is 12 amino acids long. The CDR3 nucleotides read TGTGCCAGCAGCTCTTTCGCAGATACGCAGTATTTT. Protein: CASSSFADTQYF. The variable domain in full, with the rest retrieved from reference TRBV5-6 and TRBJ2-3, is DAGVTQSPTHLIKTRGQQVTLRCSPKSGHDTVSWYQQALGQGPQFIFQYYEEEERQRGNFPDRFSGHQFPNYSSELNVNALLLGDSALYLCASSSFADTQYFGPGTRLTVL.

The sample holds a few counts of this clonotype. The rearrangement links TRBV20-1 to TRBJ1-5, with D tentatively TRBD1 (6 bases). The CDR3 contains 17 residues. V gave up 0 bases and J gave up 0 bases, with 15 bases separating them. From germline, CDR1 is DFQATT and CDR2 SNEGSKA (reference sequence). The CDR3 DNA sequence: TGCAGTGCTAGAGATTTCAGACAGGTCTATAGCAATCAGCCCCAGCATTTT. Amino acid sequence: CSARDFRQVYSNQPQHF.

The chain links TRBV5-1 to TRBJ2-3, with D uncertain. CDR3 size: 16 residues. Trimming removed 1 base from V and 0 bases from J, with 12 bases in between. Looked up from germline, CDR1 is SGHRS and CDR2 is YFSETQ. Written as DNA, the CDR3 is TGCGCCAGCAGCTTGCGGCGGAGCACTAGCACAGATACGCAGTATTTT. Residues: CASSLRRSTSTDTQYF.

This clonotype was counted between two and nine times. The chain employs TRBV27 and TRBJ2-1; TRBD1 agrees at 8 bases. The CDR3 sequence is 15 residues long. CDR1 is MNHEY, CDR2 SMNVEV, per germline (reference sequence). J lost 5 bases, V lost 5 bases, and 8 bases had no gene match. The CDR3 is CASSPGGLWNNEQFF. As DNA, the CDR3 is TGTGCCAGCAGTCCAGGGGGCCTCTGGAACAATGAGCAGTTCTTC.

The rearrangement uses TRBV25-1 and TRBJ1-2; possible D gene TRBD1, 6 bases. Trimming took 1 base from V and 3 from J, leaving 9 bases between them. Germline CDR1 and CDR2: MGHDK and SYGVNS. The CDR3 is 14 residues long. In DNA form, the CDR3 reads TGTGCCAGCAGTGAATCCGGACAGCACTATGGCTACACCTTC. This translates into CASSESGQHYGYTF.

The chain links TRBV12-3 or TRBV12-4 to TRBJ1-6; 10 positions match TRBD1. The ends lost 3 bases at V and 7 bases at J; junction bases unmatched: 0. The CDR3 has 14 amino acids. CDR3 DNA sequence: TGTGCCAGCAGTTTGGGACAGGGGAATTCACCCCTCCACTTT. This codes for CASSLGQGNSPLHF.

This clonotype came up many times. Here the CDR3 reads CASSLGYNSPLHF. CDR3 bases: TGTGCCAGCAGTTTGGGCTATAATTCACCCCTCCACTTT. The chain is built from TRBV12-3 or TRBV12-4 and TRBJ1-6; D is unresolved. The CDR3 consists of 13 residues. V lost 3 bases and J lost 3, with 3 bases in between.

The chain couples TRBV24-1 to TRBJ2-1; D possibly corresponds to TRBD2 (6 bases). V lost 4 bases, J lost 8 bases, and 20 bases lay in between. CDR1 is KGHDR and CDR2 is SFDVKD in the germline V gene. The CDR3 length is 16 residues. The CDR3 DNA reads TGTGCCACCAGTGAACCGGGAGCGGGCCAAGGAGATGAGCAGTTCTTC. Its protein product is CATSEPGAGQGDEQFF.

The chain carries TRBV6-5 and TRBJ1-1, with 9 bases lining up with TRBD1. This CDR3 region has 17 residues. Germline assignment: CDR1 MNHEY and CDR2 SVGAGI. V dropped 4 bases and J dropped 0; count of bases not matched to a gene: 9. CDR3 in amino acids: CASSWGQGPWVNTEAFF. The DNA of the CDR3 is TGTGCCAGCAGTTGGGGACAGGGACCTTGGGTGAACACTGAAGCTTTCTTT.

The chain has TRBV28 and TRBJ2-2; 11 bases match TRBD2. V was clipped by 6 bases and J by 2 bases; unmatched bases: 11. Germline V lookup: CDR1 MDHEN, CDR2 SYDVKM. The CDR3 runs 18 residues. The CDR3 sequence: CASRSAGLAGGNTGELFF. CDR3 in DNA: TGTGCCAGCAGGTCCGCCGGCCTAGCGGGGGGCAACACCGGGGAGCTGTTTTTT.

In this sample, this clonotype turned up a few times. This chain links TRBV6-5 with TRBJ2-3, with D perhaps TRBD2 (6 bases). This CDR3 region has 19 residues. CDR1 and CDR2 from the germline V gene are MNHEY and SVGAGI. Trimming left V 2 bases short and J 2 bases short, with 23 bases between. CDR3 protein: CASSYRSRGLGENTDTQYF. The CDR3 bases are TGTGCCAGCAGTTACCGGTCTCGGGGGTTGGGGGAGAACACAGATACGCAGTATTTT.

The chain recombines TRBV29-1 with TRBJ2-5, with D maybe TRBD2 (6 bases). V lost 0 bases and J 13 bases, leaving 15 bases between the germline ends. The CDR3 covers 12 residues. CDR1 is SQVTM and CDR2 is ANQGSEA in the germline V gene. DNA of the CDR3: TGCAGCGTTGAAGATCGCGACGCGGGGTCGTACTTC. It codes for CSVEDRDAGSYF.

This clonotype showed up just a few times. The CDR3 region is CASTGTSGRAGTDTQYF. The CDR3 DNA sequence: TGTGCCAGCACCGGGACTAGCGGGAGGGCCGGCACAGATACGCAGTATTTT. The chain employs TRBV2 and TRBJ2-3; 16 bases are shared with TRBD2. J gave up 1 base and V 7 bases, and 5 bases lay outside the gene matches. The CDR3 spans 17 residues. The germline V gene has CDR1 SNHLY and CDR2 FYNNEI.

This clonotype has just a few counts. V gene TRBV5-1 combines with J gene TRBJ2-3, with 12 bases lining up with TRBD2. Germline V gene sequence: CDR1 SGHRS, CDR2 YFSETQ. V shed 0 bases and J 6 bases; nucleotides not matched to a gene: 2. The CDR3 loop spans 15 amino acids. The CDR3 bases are TGCGCCAGCAGCTTGGCTAGCGGGGGGGCGGATACGCAGTATTTT. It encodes CASSLASGGADTQYF.

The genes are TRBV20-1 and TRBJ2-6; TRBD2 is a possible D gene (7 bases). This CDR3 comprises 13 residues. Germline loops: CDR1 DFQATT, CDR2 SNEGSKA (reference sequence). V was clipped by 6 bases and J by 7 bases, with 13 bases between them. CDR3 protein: CSAEGGGANVLTF. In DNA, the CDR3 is TGCAGTGCGGAGGGAGGGGGAGCCAACGTCCTGACTTTC.

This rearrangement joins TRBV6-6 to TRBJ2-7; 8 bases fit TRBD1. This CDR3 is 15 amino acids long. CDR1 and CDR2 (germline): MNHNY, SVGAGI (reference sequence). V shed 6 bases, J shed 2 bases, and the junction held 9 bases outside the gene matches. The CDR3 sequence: CASSEDRTGTYEQYF. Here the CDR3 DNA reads TGTGCCAGCAGCGAAGATAGGACAGGGACCTACGAGCAGTACTTC.

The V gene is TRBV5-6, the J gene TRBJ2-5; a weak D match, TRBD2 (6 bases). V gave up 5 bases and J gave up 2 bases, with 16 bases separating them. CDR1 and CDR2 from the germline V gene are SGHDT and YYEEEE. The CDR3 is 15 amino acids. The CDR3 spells CASSLRKGRQETQYF. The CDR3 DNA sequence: TGTGCCAGCAGTCTGAGAAAGGGGAGGCAAGAGACCCAGTACTTC.

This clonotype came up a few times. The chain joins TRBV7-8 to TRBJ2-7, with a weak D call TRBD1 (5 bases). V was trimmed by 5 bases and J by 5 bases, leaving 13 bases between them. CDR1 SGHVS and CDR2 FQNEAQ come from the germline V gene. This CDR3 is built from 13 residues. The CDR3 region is CASSPHRFHEQYF. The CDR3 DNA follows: TGTGCCAGCAGCCCCCACAGGTTCCACGAGCAGTACTTC.

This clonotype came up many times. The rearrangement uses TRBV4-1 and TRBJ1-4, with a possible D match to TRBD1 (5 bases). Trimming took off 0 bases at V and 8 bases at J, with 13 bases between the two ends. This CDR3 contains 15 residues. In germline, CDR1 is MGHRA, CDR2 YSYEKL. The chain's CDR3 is CASSQDVSGDEKLFF. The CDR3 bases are TGCGCCAGCAGCCAAGATGTTTCGGGGGACGAAAAACTGTTTTTT.

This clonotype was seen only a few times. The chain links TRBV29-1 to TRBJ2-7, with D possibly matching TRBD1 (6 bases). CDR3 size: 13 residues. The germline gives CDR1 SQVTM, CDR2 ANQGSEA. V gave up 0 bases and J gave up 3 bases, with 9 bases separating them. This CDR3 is CSVEEAQGYEQYF. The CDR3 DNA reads TGCAGCGTTGAAGAGGCACAGGGCTACGAGCAGTACTTC.

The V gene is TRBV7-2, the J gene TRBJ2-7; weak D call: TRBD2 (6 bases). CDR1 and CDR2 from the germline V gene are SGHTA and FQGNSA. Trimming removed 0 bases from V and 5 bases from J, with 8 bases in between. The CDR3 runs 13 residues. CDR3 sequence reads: CASSLARGNEQYF. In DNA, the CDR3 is TGTGCCAGCAGCTTAGCACGGGGGAACGAGCAGTACTTC.

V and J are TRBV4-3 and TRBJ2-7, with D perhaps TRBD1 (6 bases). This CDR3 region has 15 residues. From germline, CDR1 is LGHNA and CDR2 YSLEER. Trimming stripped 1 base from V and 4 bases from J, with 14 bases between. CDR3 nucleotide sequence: TGCGCCAGCAGCCAAGCGTTCGACAGGCCTTACGAGCAGTACTTC. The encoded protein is CASSQAFDRPYEQYF.

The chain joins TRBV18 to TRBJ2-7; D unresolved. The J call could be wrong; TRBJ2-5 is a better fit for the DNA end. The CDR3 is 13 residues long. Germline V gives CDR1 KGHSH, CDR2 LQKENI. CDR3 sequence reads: CASSPDQPGTQYF. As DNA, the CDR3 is TGTGCCAGCTCCCCGGACCAGCCGGGGACCCAGTACTTC.

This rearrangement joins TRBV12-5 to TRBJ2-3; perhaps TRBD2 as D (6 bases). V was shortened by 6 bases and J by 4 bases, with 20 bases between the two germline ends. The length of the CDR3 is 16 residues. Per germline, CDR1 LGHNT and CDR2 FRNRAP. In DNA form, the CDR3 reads TGTGCTAGTGGCGAGACTAGTGCCCCTTTGCCAGATACGCAGTATTTT. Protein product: CASGETSAPLPDTQYF. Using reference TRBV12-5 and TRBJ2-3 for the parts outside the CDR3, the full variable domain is DARVTQTPRHKVTEMGQEVTMRCQPILGHNTVFWYRQTMMQGLELLAYFRNRAPLDDSGMPKDRFSAEMPDATLATLKIQPSEPRDSAVYFCASGETSAPLPDTQYFGPGTRLTVL.

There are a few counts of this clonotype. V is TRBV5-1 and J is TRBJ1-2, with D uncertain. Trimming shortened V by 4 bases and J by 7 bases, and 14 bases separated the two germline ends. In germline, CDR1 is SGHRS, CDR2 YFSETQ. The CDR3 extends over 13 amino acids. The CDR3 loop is CASSPGWQFGYTF. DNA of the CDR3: TGCGCCAGCAGCCCCGGGTGGCAGTTTGGCTACACCTTC.